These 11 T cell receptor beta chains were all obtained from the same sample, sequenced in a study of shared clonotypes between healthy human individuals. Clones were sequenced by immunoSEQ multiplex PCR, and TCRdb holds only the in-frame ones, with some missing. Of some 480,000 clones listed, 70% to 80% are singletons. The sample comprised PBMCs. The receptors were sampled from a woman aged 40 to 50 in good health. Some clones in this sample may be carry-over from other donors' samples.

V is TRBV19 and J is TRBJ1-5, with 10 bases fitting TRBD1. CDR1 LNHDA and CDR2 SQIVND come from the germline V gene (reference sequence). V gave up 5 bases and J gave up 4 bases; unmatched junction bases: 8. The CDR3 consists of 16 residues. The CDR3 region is CASSPRQGAPNQPQHF. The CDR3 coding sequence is TGTGCCAGTAGTCCTAGACAGGGGGCTCCTAATCAGCCCCAGCATTTT. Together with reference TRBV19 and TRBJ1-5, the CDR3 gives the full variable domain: DGGITQSPKYLFRKEGQNVTLSCEQNLNHDAMYWYRQDPGQGLRLIYYSQIVNDFQKGDIAEGYSVSREKKESFPLTVTSAQKNPTAFYLCASSPRQGAPNQPQHFGDGTRLSIL.

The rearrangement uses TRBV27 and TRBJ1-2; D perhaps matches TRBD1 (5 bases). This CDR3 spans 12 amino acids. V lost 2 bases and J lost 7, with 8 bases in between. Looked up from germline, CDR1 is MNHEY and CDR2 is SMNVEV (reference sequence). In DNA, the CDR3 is TGTGCCAGCAGTTTAAGGGGATCTGGCTACACCTTC. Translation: CASSLRGSGYTF.

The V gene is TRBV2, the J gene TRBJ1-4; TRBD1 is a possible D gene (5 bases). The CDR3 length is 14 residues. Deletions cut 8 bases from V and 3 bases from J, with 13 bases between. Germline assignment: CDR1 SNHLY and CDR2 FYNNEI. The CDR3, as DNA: TGTGCCAGCGAGAAAGGGGCCTCTAATGAAAAACTGTTTTTT. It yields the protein CASEKGASNEKLFF.

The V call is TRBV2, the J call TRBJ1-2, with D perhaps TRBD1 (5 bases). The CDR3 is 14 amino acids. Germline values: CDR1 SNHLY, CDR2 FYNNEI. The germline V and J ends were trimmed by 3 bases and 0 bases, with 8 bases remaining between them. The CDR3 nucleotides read TGTGCCAGCAGTGATCTGGGGCCTAACTATGGCTACACCTTC. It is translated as CASSDLGPNYGYTF.

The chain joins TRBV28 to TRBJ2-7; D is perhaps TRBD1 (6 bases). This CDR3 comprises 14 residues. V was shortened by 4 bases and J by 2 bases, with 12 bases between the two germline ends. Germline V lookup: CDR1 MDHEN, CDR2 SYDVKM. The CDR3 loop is CASSSVGTTYEQYF. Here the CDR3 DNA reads TGTGCCAGCAGTTCCGTCGGGACAACCTACGAGCAGTACTTC.

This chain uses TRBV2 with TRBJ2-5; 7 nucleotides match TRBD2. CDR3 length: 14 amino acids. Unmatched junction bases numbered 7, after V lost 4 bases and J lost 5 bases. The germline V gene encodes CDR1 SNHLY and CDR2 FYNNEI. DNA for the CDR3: TGTGCCAGCAGTGCAAATCTAGCGGAGGAGACCCAGTACTTC. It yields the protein CASSANLAEETQYF.

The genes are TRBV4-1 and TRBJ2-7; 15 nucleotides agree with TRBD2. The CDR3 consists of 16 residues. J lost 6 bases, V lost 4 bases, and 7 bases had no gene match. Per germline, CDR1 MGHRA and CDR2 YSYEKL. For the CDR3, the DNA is TGCGCCAGCAGCCGCGGACTAGCGGGAGGGCCGTCCGAGCAGTACTTC. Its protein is CASSRGLAGGPSEQYF.

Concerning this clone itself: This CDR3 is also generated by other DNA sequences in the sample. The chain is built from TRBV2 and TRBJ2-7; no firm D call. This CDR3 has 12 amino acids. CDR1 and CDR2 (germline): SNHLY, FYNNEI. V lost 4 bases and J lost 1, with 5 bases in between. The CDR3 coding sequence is TGTGCCAGCAGTGCGAGTTCCTACGAGCAGTACTTC. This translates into CASSASSYEQYF.

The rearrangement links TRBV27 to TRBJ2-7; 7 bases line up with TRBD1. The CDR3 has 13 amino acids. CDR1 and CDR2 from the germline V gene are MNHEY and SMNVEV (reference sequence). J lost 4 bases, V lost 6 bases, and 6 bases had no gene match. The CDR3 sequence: CASRPGQSYEQYF. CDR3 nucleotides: TGTGCCAGCAGGCCGGGACAGTCGTACGAGCAGTACTTC.

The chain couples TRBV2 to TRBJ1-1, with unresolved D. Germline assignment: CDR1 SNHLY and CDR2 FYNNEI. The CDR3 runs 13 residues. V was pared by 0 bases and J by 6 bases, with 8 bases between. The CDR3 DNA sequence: TGTGCCAGCAGTGAAGCGCGTCTGTCTGAAGCTTTCTTT. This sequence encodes CASSEARLSEAFF. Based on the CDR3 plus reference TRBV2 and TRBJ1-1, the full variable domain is EPEVTQTPSHQVTQMGQEVILRCVPISNHLYFYWYRQILGQKVEFLVSFYNNEISEKSEIFDDQFSVERPDGSNFTLKIRSTKLEDSAMYFCASSEARLSEAFFGQGTRLTVV.

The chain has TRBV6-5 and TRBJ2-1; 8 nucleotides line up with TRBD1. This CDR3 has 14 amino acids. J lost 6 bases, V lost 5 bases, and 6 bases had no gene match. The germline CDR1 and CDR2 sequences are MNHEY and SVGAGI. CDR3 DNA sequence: TGTGCCAGCAGTCAGGGGGCCAAGCCCAATGAGCAGTTCTTC. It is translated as CASSQGAKPNEQFF.